One and the same sample provided the 32 T cell receptor beta chains below, sequenced in a study of shared clonotypes between healthy human individuals. This table comes from immunoSEQ multiplex PCR, and its TCRdb copy is limited to in-frame clones, with some not included. In the table there are 2 million to 2.5 million clones, approximately 90% of which are singletons. Specimen: naive CD4+ T cells from PBMCs. Described subset: CD45RA+ positively selected. These TCRs come from a man younger than 35 in good health. Some clones in this sample may be carry-over from other donors' samples.

The V call is TRBV7-2, the J call TRBJ2-1; 9 bases map to TRBD2. Germline CDR1 reads SGHTA; CDR2 reads FQGNSA. Losses at the gene ends were 5 bases for V and 2 bases for J; bases not matched to a gene: 4. There are 15 residues in the CDR3. The CDR3 region is CASSMGLATYNEQFF. Written as DNA, the CDR3 is TGTGCCAGCAGCATGGGACTAGCCACCTACAATGAGCAGTTCTTC. The full variable domain, its missing parts supplied by reference TRBV7-2 and TRBJ2-1, is GAGVSQSPSNKVTEKGKDVELRCDPISGHTALYWYRQSLGQGLEFLIYFQGNSAPDKSGLPSDRFSAERTGGSVSTLTIQRTQQEDSAVYLCASSMGLATYNEQFFGPGTRLTVL.

V usage is TRBV2 and J usage is TRBJ1-5; D gene ambiguous. CDR1 and CDR2 (germline): SNHLY, FYNNEI. The CDR3 covers 13 residues. V lost 6 bases, J lost 4 bases, and 10 bases lay in between. Here the CDR3 reads CASRSENNQPQHF. The CDR3 DNA reads TGTGCCAGCAGATCCGAAAATAATCAGCCCCAGCATTTT.

CDR3 residues: CASSDRTGPRGNTIYF. For the CDR3, the DNA is TGCGCCAGCAGCGATAGGACAGGCCCTCGGGGAAACACCATATATTTT. The chain employs TRBV4-1 and TRBJ1-3, with TRBD1 identical over 7 bases. CDR3 size: 16 residues. The V gene's germline CDR1 is MGHRA and CDR2 YSYEKL. J was trimmed by 4 bases and V by 5 bases; bases with no gene match: 11.

The chain combines TRBV29-1 with TRBJ2-5; D is ambiguous. V was cut by 0 bases and J by 1 base, with 9 bases left in between. Germline CDR1 reads SQVTM; CDR2 reads ANQGSEA. The CDR3 has 14 amino acids. The CDR3, as DNA: TGCAGCGTTGAAGATTCGGGCAGCCAAGAGACCCAGTACTTC. It specifies CSVEDSGSQETQYF.

Worth noting for this clone: Other DNA sequences in this specimen translate into the identical CDR3. V gene TRBV28 combines with J gene TRBJ1-4; the D is unclear. CDR3 size: 12 residues. CDR1 and CDR2 from the germline V gene are MDHEN and SYDVKM. V lost 5 bases, J lost 8 bases, and 9 bases lay in between. The CDR3 region is CASSLNGEKLFF. The CDR3 DNA is TGTGCCAGCAGTCTTAATGGGGAAAAACTGTTTTTT.

The rearrangement joins TRBV15 to TRBJ1-1; tentatively, D is TRBD1 (6 bases). Germline CDR1 reads LNHNV; CDR2 reads YYDKDF (reference sequence). This CDR3 contains 18 residues. V dropped 3 bases and J dropped 4 bases, with 24 bases sitting between them. As DNA, the CDR3 is TGTGCCACCAGCAGCCTCTATGGGGGTTCTGGGGGCCCCACTGAAGCTTTCTTT. This gives the protein CATSSLYGGSGGPTEAFF.

The CDR3 sequence: CASSSRQHNEKLFF. The CDR3 DNA reads TGCGCCAGCAGCTCCAGACAGCATAATGAAAAACTGTTTTTT. V and J are TRBV5-1 and TRBJ1-4; a weak D match, TRBD1 (5 bases). V was cut by 3 bases and J by 4 bases, with 10 bases left in between. The CDR3 is made up of 14 amino acids. Germline V gene data show CDR1 as SGHRS and CDR2 as YFSETQ.

The chain has TRBV10-3 and TRBJ2-3; the D gene is possibly TRBD1 (5 bases). CDR1 and CDR2 from the germline V gene are ENHRY and SYGVKD. The CDR3 covers 13 residues. The V and J ends lost 4 bases and 6 bases respectively, with 11 bases between them. The CDR3 DNA reads as TGTGCCATCAGTGGGATGACAGCCGATACGCAGTATTTT. Translating gives CAISGMTADTQYF.

With respect to this clone: Within the sample, other DNA sequences also encode this same CDR3. This rearrangement joins TRBV18 to TRBJ1-1; no definite D call. The germline V gene encodes CDR1 KGHSH and CDR2 LQKENI. V was shortened by 3 bases and J by 1 base, with 9 bases between the two germline ends. CDR3 length: 14 residues. The DNA for the CDR3 is TGTGCCAGCTCACCGGTTGAGGGGAACACTGAAGCTTTCTTT. It codes for CASSPVEGNTEAFF.

This clone was counted a single time. This chain links TRBV7-9 with TRBJ1-4, with D possibly being TRBD1 (5 bases). V lost 5 bases and J lost 6, with 19 bases in between. Germline CDR1 and CDR2: SEHNR and FQNEAQ (reference sequence). This CDR3 spans 16 amino acids. CDR3 sequence: CASSLWSSRVYEKLFF. CDR3 sequence (DNA): TGTGCCAGCAGCCTCTGGTCAAGCAGGGTGTATGAAAAACTGTTTTTT. The full variable domain, its missing parts supplied by reference TRBV7-9 and TRBJ1-4, is DTGVSQNPRHKITKRGQNVTFRCDPISEHNRLYWYRQTLGQGPEFLTYFQNEAQLEKSRLLSDRFSAERPKGSFSTLEIQRTEQGDSAMYLCASSLWSSRVYEKLFFGSGTQLSVL.

The chain recombines TRBV6-6 with TRBJ1-1; no firm D call. Trimming removed 2 bases from V and 6 bases from J, with 10 bases in between. The CDR3 is made up of 13 amino acids. Germline CDR1 and CDR2: MNHNY and SVGAGI (reference sequence). The CDR3 DNA is TGTGCCAGCAGTTACGCCAGAATGGCTGAAGCTTTCTTT. This codes for CASSYARMAEAFF.

This chain joins TRBV5-6 and TRBJ2-7; 8 bases match TRBD2. Germline V CDR1 and CDR2: SGHDT, YYEEEE. This CDR3 has 13 residues. Germline trimming cut 3 bases from V and 7 bases from J; bases unmatched to any gene: 6. CDR3 bases: TGTGCCAGCAGCTCCGCTCGGGGGGGGGAGCAGTACTTC. Encoded protein: CASSSARGGEQYF.

The gene calls are TRBV19 and TRBJ2-5; possibly TRBD2 for D (6 bases). Germline lookup yields CDR1 LNHDA and CDR2 SQIVND (reference sequence). This CDR3 has 15 amino acids. Trimming removed 3 bases from V and 2 bases from J, with 13 bases in between. CDR3 DNA: TGTGCCAGTAGTATGGCTTGGGGGAGGCAAGAGACCCAGTACTTC. Protein: CASSMAWGRQETQYF.

This CDR3 is CSVERATSTDTQYF. The CDR3 DNA follows: TGCAGCGTTGAAAGAGCAACCAGCACAGATACGCAGTATTTT. V and J are TRBV29-1 and TRBJ2-3, with D unclear. V lost 2 bases and J lost 0, with 9 bases in between. The CDR3 is made up of 14 amino acids. Germline CDR1 reads SQVTM; CDR2 reads ANQGSEA.

The chain couples TRBV19 to TRBJ1-1; D is ambiguous. The CDR3 spans 12 residues. CDR1 is LNHDA and CDR2 is SQIVND in the germline V gene (reference sequence). Trimming stripped 7 bases from V and 2 bases from J, with 8 bases between. For the CDR3, the DNA is TGTGCCAGTACCTACGGAAACACTGAAGCTTTCTTT. This codes for CASTYGNTEAFF.

This clone was recorded only once. The gene calls are TRBV28 and TRBJ2-1; D is undetermined. Germline V gene data show CDR1 as MDHEN and CDR2 as SYDVKM. The CDR3 totals 11 residues. V shed 7 bases and J shed 8 bases, with 9 bases lying between them. Written as DNA, the CDR3 is TGTGCCAGCAAAAGCATGGATGAGCAGTTCTTC. Its protein product is CASKSMDEQFF.

This clone was observed once. Other DNA variants within this sample encode the same CDR3. The rearrangement uses TRBV27 and TRBJ1-1; D remains unclear. The V and J ends lost 4 bases and 0 bases respectively, with 6 bases between them. CDR3 length: 13 residues. Per the germline V gene, CDR1 is MNHEY and CDR2 is SMNVEV (reference sequence). The CDR3 nucleotides read TGTGCCAGCAGTTCTCAGATGAACACTGAAGCTTTCTTT. This sequence encodes CASSSQMNTEAFF.

The chain recombines TRBV29-1 with TRBJ2-5; D is uncertain. Trimming cost V 3 bases and J 4 bases, with 9 bases left between them. The germline V gene encodes CDR1 SQVTM and CDR2 ANQGSEA. The CDR3 length is 12 residues. The CDR3 loop reads CSVDLSRETQYF. The CDR3 DNA reads as TGCAGCGTTGATCTATCCCGAGAGACCCAGTACTTC.

The V gene is TRBV6-1, the J gene TRBJ2-7; D perhaps matches TRBD1 (5 bases). Germline-derived CDR1 and CDR2 are MNHNS and SASEGT. Trimming pared 0 bases from V and 8 bases from J, leaving 23 bases between. The CDR3 length is 17 residues. Written as DNA, the CDR3 is TGTGCCAGCAGTGAAGCTGTAAGACAGCTTAGTCTAGTCAAGCAGTACTTC. This codes for CASSEAVRQLSLVKQYF.

The chain uses TRBV29-1 and TRBJ2-5; 7 bases are shared with TRBD1. The better agreement between TRBJ2-7 and the DNA end casts doubt on the J call. Per germline, CDR1 SQVTM and CDR2 ANQGSEA. The CDR3 is 13 residues long. CDR3 protein: CSVERDSSYEQYF. The CDR3 region has the DNA TGCAGCGTAGAAAGGGACAGCTCCTACGAGCAGTACTTC.

This rearrangement joins TRBV6-5 to TRBJ2-1; TRBD2 matches 14 bases. CDR3 length equals 15 residues. Losses at the gene ends were 6 bases for V and 9 bases for J; bases not matched to a gene: 7. Per the germline V gene, CDR1 is MNHEY and CDR2 is SVGAGI. Here the CDR3 reads CASSRSGLAGVEQFF. The CDR3, as DNA: TGTGCCAGCAGCCGCTCGGGACTAGCGGGAGTTGAGCAGTTCTTC.

V usage is TRBV27 and J usage is TRBJ1-2; tentative D call: TRBD1 (6 bases). Trimming removed 4 bases from V and 2 bases from J, with 14 bases in between. CDR3 length equals 15 residues. CDR1 is MNHEY, CDR2 SMNVEV, per germline (reference sequence). The CDR3 bases are TGTGCCAGCAGTTCAACCGGGACACTAAACTATGGCTACACCTTC. Translating it yields CASSSTGTLNYGYTF.

The chain employs TRBV27 and TRBJ1-1; D not resolved. V lost 4 bases, J lost 5 bases, and 17 bases lay in between. Germline V CDR1 and CDR2: MNHEY, SMNVEV (reference sequence). The CDR3 length is 15 residues. The CDR3 sequence: CASSSGGGRGTEAFF. The CDR3 DNA follows: TGTGCCAGCAGTTCCGGTGGTGGGAGAGGGACTGAAGCTTTCTTT.

The CDR3 loop is CASSSGRSTDTQYF. The CDR3 DNA is TGTGCCAGTTCTAGCGGGAGGAGCACAGATACGCAGTATTTT. This chain links TRBV25-1 with TRBJ2-3; 11 bases fit TRBD2. Germline V lookup: CDR1 MGHDK, CDR2 SYGVNS. The CDR3 runs 14 residues. Losses at the gene ends were 9 bases for V and 0 bases for J; bases not matched to a gene: 2. Variable domain in full (rest from reference TRBV25-1 and TRBJ2-3): EADIYQTPRYLVIGTGKKITLECSQTMGHDKMYWYQQDPGMELHLIHYSYGVNSTEKGDLSSESTVSRIRTEHFPLTLESARPSHTSQYLCASSSGRSTDTQYFGPGTRLTVL.

CDR3 in amino acids: CASSRVTRGETQYF. The DNA of the CDR3 is TGTGCCAGCAGTCGGGTCACCCGGGGGGAGACCCAGTACTTC. The V gene is TRBV6-6, the J gene TRBJ2-5; D may be TRBD2 (6 bases). V shed 5 bases and J shed 5 bases, with 15 bases lying between them. CDR1 MNHNY and CDR2 SVGAGI come from the germline V gene (reference sequence). CDR3 length equals 14 residues.

The chain couples TRBV7-2 to TRBJ2-7; D remains unclear. The CDR3 loop spans 13 amino acids. Germline CDR1 reads SGHTA; CDR2 reads FQGNSA. Trimming pared 1 base from V and 4 bases from J, leaving 8 bases between. CDR3 sequence: CASSLEFIYEQYF. The CDR3 nucleotides are TGTGCCAGCAGCTTAGAGTTCATTTACGAGCAGTACTTC.

Concerning this clone itself: Other nucleotide sequences from this sample produce the same CDR3. This chain uses TRBV18 with TRBJ2-7, with 9 bases that match TRBD1. Germline loops: CDR1 KGHSH, CDR2 LQKENI. V was pared by 5 bases and J by 4 bases, with 3 bases of the junction left unmatched. The CDR3 spans 13 residues. In nucleotides, the CDR3 is TGTGCCAGCTCAGCAGGGACAGGGTACGAGCAGTACTTC. Residues: CASSAGTGYEQYF.

CDR3 coding DNA: TGTGCCAGCAGCAGGGGCCCTATAAGGTACGAGCAGTACTTC. Protein: CASSRGPIRYEQYF. The chain couples TRBV28 to TRBJ2-7; tentatively, D is TRBD1 (6 bases). The length of the CDR3 is 14 residues. Trimming shortened V by 6 bases and J by 4 bases, and 16 bases separated the two germline ends. Germline V CDR1 and CDR2: MDHEN, SYDVKM.

V and J are TRBV19 and TRBJ1-1; D not certain. V shed 1 base and J shed 1 base, with 10 bases lying between them. Germline CDR1 reads LNHDA; CDR2 reads SQIVND (reference sequence). This CDR3 region has 15 residues. The CDR3 nucleotides are TGTGCCAGTAGTATAGGCGGGCAACCGAACACTGAAGCTTTCTTT. It translates to CASSIGGQPNTEAFF.

In its sample, this clone was seen once. The chain combines TRBV28 with TRBJ2-5, with D perhaps given as TRBD1 or TRBD2 (6 bases each). The CDR3 runs to 13 residues. Trimming pared 7 bases from V and 11 bases from J, leaving 20 bases between. CDR1 and CDR2 (germline): MDHEN, SYDVKM. DNA of the CDR3: TGTGCCAGCATTAGGGGGGCTTCCTCGGAGCAGTACTTC. Translating gives CASIRGASSEQYF.

This chain uses TRBV9 with TRBJ2-3; 7 nucleotides match TRBD2. Germline V gene lookup returns CDR1 SGDLS and CDR2 YYNGEE. V dropped 1 base and J dropped 0; count of bases not matched to a gene: 2. This CDR3 region has 15 residues. DNA of the CDR3: TGTGCCAGCAGCGTAAGCGGGGCCAGCACAGATACGCAGTATTTT. Its protein is CASSVSGASTDTQYF.

This clone was recorded once. The chain carries TRBV14 and TRBJ2-7; D ambiguous. The CDR3 has 13 amino acids. V was clipped by 0 bases and J by 4 bases, with 7 bases between them. Germline V gene sequence: CDR1 SGHDN, CDR2 FVKESK. The CDR3 sequence: CASSQDRVYEQYF. Written as DNA, the CDR3 is TGTGCCAGCAGCCAAGATAGGGTGTACGAGCAGTACTTC. Looking up the rest from reference TRBV14 and TRBJ2-7 gives the full variable domain: EAGVTQFPSHSVIEKGQTVTLRCDPISGHDNLYWYRRVMGKEIKFLLHFVKESKQDESGMPNNRFLAERTGGTYSTLKVQPAELEDSGVYFCASSQDRVYEQYFGPGTRLTVT.